This entry describes one T cell receptor beta chain. The antigen remains unidentified. This entry belongs to a study of cytomegalovirus exposure and HLA in healthy donors. On the study more broadly: An analysis done earlier identified 90 million to 120 million unique TCR beta sequences from 190 million or so T cells. Overall study results and limits: In the analysis, some V segments, TRBV6-2 and TRBV6-3 included, were excluded as indistinguishable. Specific recognition of CMV antigens was confirmed in vitro for three chains (all CMV-associated). TCR beta chains numbering approximately 150 were designated cytomegalovirus-associated.

PCR was performed using 60 Vbeta and 13 Jbeta primers. The data were produced by immunoSEQ multiplex PCR, yet TCRdb's version contains in-frame clones alone and is incomplete. The sample carries over 150,000 clones, about 63% recorded once. The CDR3 covers 16 residues. Trimming removed 1 base from V and 5 bases from J; junction bases left unmatched: 10. Germline lookup yields CDR1 KGHSH and CDR2 LQKENI. The sequence was collected from a woman aged 40 to 49 in good health and CMV-seropositive. Sequences were obtained from PBMCs. The V call is TRBV18, the J call TRBJ2-5; 7 bases align to TRBD2. CDR3 residues: CASSPRAAGLRETQYF. In nucleotides, the CDR3 is TGTGCCAGCTCACCACGGGCAGCGGGGCTCAGGGAGACCCAGTACTTC.